This T cell receptor beta chain was sequenced for a study of sequential checkpoint blockade in melanoma. The overall study: Patients were randomized 1:1 to nivolumab-then-ipilimumab or ipilimumab-then-nivolumab first-line. Each arm's sequence ended with maintenance nivolumab.

The method was immunoSEQ multiplex PCR; TCRdb's version includes in-frame clones alone and lacks a portion of them. The sample contains about 12,000 clones, 65% to 85% of which appear only once. V shed 4 bases and J shed 8 bases, with 16 bases lying between them. The germline CDR1 and CDR2 sequences are SGHDT and YYEEEE. CDR3 size: 14 residues. Specified treatment: randomized to nivolumab then ipilimumab (arm A) or the reverse (arm B). Concerning this clone itself: Other DNA sequences of this sample code for an identical CDR3.

The specimen comprised CD8+ T cells sorted from blood (inferred from file names), sampled from a patient given nivolumab and ipilimumab in sequence. The sequence was collected from a human donor with melanoma. The chain employs TRBV5-6 and TRBJ2-1; D perhaps matches TRBD2 (5 bases). CDR3 bases: TGTGCCAGCAGCCCTGGACTCCGAATGCATGAGCAGTTCTTC. Translated, it gives CASSPGLRMHEQFF. Full variable domain (missing parts from reference TRBV5-6 and TRBJ2-1): DAGVTQSPTHLIKTRGQQVTLRCSPKSGHDTVSWYQQALGQGPQFIFQYYEEEERQRGNFPDRFSGHQFPNYSSELNVNALLLGDSALYLCASSPGLRMHEQFFGPGTRLTVL.